This T cell receptor (beta chain) came from a study of Ad26.COV2.S vaccination and SARS-CoV-2 variants. Study in general: The donor belonged to the COV1001 Ad26.COV2.S trial arm. Ad26.COV2.S was injected intramuscularly once or twice, 56 days apart.

V lost 4 bases to trimming and J lost 3 bases; unmatched junction nucleotides: 3. The V gene's germline CDR1 is WSHSY and CDR2 SAAADI. The CDR3 length is 14 residues. Clones were sequenced by immunoSEQ multiplex PCR, and TCRdb holds only the in-frame ones, with some missing. The sample carries about 470,000 clones, 90% recorded once. Treatment described: around 19 received Ad26.COV2.S at low or high dose, single or two shots; about 5 received placebo; per-sample allocation not given. Sampling happened 63 days after the first vaccine or placebo injection. The sequence came from a person aged 18-65 years who received the Ad26.COV2.S COVID-19 vaccine or a placebo. This material consisted of peripheral blood, taken in a trial of Ad26.COV2.S vaccine versus placebo. The V call is TRBV10-2, the J call TRBJ2-3, with 8 bases matching TRBD2. The chain's CDR3 is CASSVSGGTDTQYF. CDR3 sequence (DNA): TGCGCCAGCAGTGTTTCGGGAGGGACAGATACGCAGTATTTT.